The source of this T cell receptor beta chain is a study of T cells after yellow fever vaccination. General study points: Only a minor proportion of clonotypes was detected across both CD4 and CD8 compartments.

One entry per CDR3 protein, called by TCRdb with MiXCR from the 5' RACE reads. Altogether 500,000 to 550,000 distinct CDR3 sequences are present, 20% to 25% being singletons, with the ten largest covering about 17%. In germline, CDR1 is MNHEY, CDR2 SVGEGT. V lost 0 bases, J lost 4 bases, and 13 bases stayed unmatched. The CDR3 extends over 19 amino acids. In regard to this clonotype: Its antigen is undetermined.

V usage is TRBV6-2 or TRBV6-3 and J usage is TRBJ2-2; 8 positions agree with TRBD1. The sample here was PBMCs, taken less than 25 days after the first yellow fever vaccination. This TCR was recovered from a young man who received the YFV17D yellow fever vaccine. The CDR3 DNA is TGTGCCAGCAGTTACTCGACGTGGGCGCAGGGGGCGGTCACCGGGGAGCTGTTTTTT. Its protein product is CASSYSTWAQGAVTGELFF.